What follows is one T cell receptor (beta chain) and its context. Its antigen is still unknown. The data originate from a study of cytomegalovirus exposure and HLA in healthy donors. V gave up 3 bases and J gave up 5 bases, with 8 bases separating them. This CDR3 comprises 13 residues. Germline V CDR1 and CDR2: SNHLY, FYNNEI. It was with 60 Vbeta and 13 Jbeta primers that the PCR ran. TCRdb's copy holds only in-frame clones and misses some; the assay was immunoSEQ multiplex PCR. The sample holds around 200,000 clones; about 80% are singletons and the top ten take around 6%. Whole-study findings and limits: Productive status was seen about 87% or about 30% of the time for most TCR beta V segments in an earlier analysis. The authors later found TCR association rates varying by HLA locus, with DRB1 most and HLA-C fewest.

The material sequenced was PBMCs. This TCR was recovered from a man in his forties in good health and CMV-seropositive. The chain couples TRBV2 to TRBJ2-1; TRBD2 might be the D (5 bases). The CDR3 sequence is CASSETTNNEQFF. The DNA for the CDR3 is TGTGCCAGCAGTGAGACTACCAACAATGAGCAGTTCTTC. The variable domain in full, completed from reference TRBV2 and TRBJ2-1, reads EPEVTQTPSHQVTQMGQEVILRCVPISNHLYFYWYRQILGQKVEFLVSFYNNEISEKSEIFDDQFSVERPDGSNFTLKIRSTKLEDSAMYFCASSETTNNEQFFGPGTRLTVL.